The rows below give T cell receptor beta chains drawn from one sample of a study of tumor and adjacent non-tumor tissue in lung cancer. Each CDR3 protein gets one entry after TCRdb re-called the multiplex PCR reads with MiXCR. The sample has tens of thousands of distinct CDR3 sequences; just over 75% are singletons. The specimen was distant non-tumor lung tissue. These receptors came from a man between 65 and 85 years old with non-small cell lung cancer. The CDR3 runs from the conserved cysteine through the conserved F or W. The D gene is left open where the match is weak. Clone size appears in some rows only: once, few, many, or a class for an expanded clone.

clone size	J gene	V gene	D gene	CDR3 protein	CDR3 DNA
.	TRBJ2-1	TRBV5-5	.	CASSLAAGGVSFNEQLF	TGTGCCAGCAGCTTGGCTGCTGGCGGGGTGTCGTTCAATGAGCAGTTATTC
.	TRBJ2-1	TRBV11-2	.	CASSLGRISYNEQFF	TGTGCCAGCAGCTTGGGCAGAATCTCCTACAATGAGCAGTTCTTC
once	TRBJ2-5	TRBV11-2	.	CASSLDGRNETQYF	TGTGCCAGTAGCTTAGATGGCAGGAACGAGACCCAGTACTTC
few	TRBJ2-2	TRBV11-3	.	CTSSRLLVRNTGELFF	TGTACCAGCAGCCGCCTACTAGTGAGAAACACCGGGGAGCTGTTTTTT
.	TRBJ1-2	TRBV29-1	.	CSLVPYQSSGQDGYSF	TGCAGCCTTGTCCCCTATCAATCCTCGGGACAAGATGGCTACAGCTTC
.	TRBJ1-1	TRBV19	.	CASSSGHKFEAFF	TGTGCCAGTAGTTCCGGACACAAGTTTGAAGCTTTCTTT
medium-sized	TRBJ1-1	TRBV6-5	TRBD1	CATSWTGKAEAFF	TGTGCCACCTCTTGGACAGGGAAAGCTGAAGCTTTCTTT
.	TRBJ1-1	TRBV29-1	.	CRVVAERTEAFF	TGCAGGGTTGTGGCGGAAAGGACTGAAGCATTCTTT
.	TRBJ1-5	TRBV20-1	.	CSASRVYEGPSNQPQHF	TGCAGTGCTAGTAGAGTGTACGAGGGACCAAGCAATCAGCCCCAGCATTTT
.	TRBJ2-2	TRBV10-3	.	CTDPAIAQNTGELFF	TGTACCGACCCGGCTATCGCTCAGAACACCGGGGAGCTGTTTTTT
.	TRBJ1-1	TRBV5-4	.	CTSSLEPQGDAFF	TGTACCAGCAGCTTGGAGCCACAAGGGGATGCTTTCTTT
.	TRBJ2-2	TRBV4-2	.	CASRQISAETNTGELFF	TGTGCCAGCAGGCAAATTTCGGCGGAGACGAACACCGGGGAGCTGTTTTTT
.	TRBJ2-7	TRBV14	.	CASSQGDGRLSYEQYF	TGTGCCAGCAGCCAGGGTGACGGGAGACTCTCCTACGAGCAGTACTTC
.	TRBJ2-7	TRBV29-1	.	CSLEGDATYEQYF	TGCAGCCTTGAAGGGGACGCTACCTACGAGCAGTACTTC
medium-sized	TRBJ1-5	TRBV6-6	.	CASSYSMGDNSNQPQHF	TGTGCCAGCAGTTACTCGATGGGGGACAATAGCAATCAGCCCCAGCATTTT
.	TRBJ2-4	TRBV12-3/TRBV12-4	.	CASSFTVSAKNIQYF	TGTGCCAGCAGTTTTACCGTATCAGCCAAAAACATTCAGTACTTC
.	TRBJ2-7	TRBV10-3	.	CAISESGGHRTYEQYF	TGTGCCATCAGTGAGTCGGGTGGACATCGCACCTACGAGCAGTACTTC
once	TRBJ1-1	TRBV5-4	.	CASSTTGVALGNTEDIF	.
few	TRBJ2-7	TRBV18	.	CASSPPVWDPVSYEQYF	TGTGCCAGCTCACCCCCTGTCTGGGACCCAGTATCCTACGAGCAGTACTTC
.	TRBJ2-2	TRBV6-2/TRBV6-3	.	CVSNPGIGDTGELFF	TGTGTCAGCAATCCCGGGATAGGAGACACCGGGGAGCTGTTTTTT
many	TRBJ1-2	TRBV12-3/TRBV12-4	.	CASSPISDSFGGYTF	TGTGCCAGCAGTCCCATCTCCGATTCCTTCGGTGGCTACACCTTC
.	TRBJ2-7	TRBV30	.	CAWTQGGTFREQYF	TGTGCCTGGACCCAAGGGGGGACCTTTCGCGAGCAGTACTTC
few	TRBJ1-3	TRBV4-1	.	CASSQRESRNTIYF	TGCGCCAGCAGTCAAAGAGAGTCTAGAAACACCATATATTTT
.	TRBJ2-5	TRBV10-2	.	CASSETTGGTQYF	TGCGCCAGCAGTGAGACGACGGGTGGGACCCAGTATTTC
.	TRBJ2-1	TRBV29-1	.	CSVELYDNGVENEQFF	TGCAGCGTTGAACTATATGACAACGGGGTGGAAAATGAGCAGTTCTTC
.	TRBJ1-2	TRBV29-1	TRBD1	CSLQGRGNYGYTF	TGCAGCCTACAGGGGAGGGGGAACTATGGCTACACCTTC
.	TRBJ1-3	TRBV12-3/TRBV12-4	.	CASSRTGTGIVSGNTIYF	TGTGCCAGCAGTCGTACCGGAACAGGGATCGTCTCTGGAAACACCATATATTTT
.	TRBJ1-1	TRBV11-2	TRBD1	CARRGQGGTEAFF	TGTGCCAGGAGAGGACAGGGTGGGACTGAAGCTTTCTTT
.	TRBJ1-3	TRBV12-3/TRBV12-4	TRBD1	CASSRPGTGICTGNNIYF	TGTGCCAGCAGTCGTCCCGGGACAGGGATCTGCACTGGAAACAACATATATTTT
.	TRBJ2-3	TRBV11-3	.	CASTRLEVSTDTHYF	TGTGCCAGCACCCGCCTGGAAGTAAGCACAGATACGCATTATTTT
.	TRBJ2-1	TRBV20-1	.	CSARGGSVSNNELFF	TGCAGTGCTAGAGGGGGCAGCGTCTCCAACAATGAGCTGTTCTTC
.	TRBJ1-5	TRBV12-3/TRBV12-4	TRBD1	CASSLGRGGNQPEHF	TGTGCCAGCAGTTTAGGGAGAGGGGGCAATCAGCCCGAACATTTT
.	TRBJ2-3	TRBV2	.	CASTGGFTDTQYF	TGTGCCAGTACCGGGGGATTCACAGATACGCAGTATTTT
once	TRBJ2-2	TRBV5-4	.	CVSSSDSGEMFF	TGTGTCAGCAGCTCAGACTCCGGGGAGATGTTTTTT
once	TRBJ1-5	TRBV10-2	TRBD1	CASSWDRDNQPQHF	TGCGCCAGCAGCTGGGACAGGGACAACCAGCCCCAGCACTTT
.	TRBJ2-1	TRBV5-4	TRBD2	CASSMGLGGGSDNEQFF	TGTGCCAGCAGCATGGGACTAGGGGGAGGCAGCGACAATGAGCAGTTCTTC
.	TRBJ2-5	TRBV11-2	.	CASSPRTVGQEIQHF	TGTGCCAGCAGCCCGAGGACAGTTGGGCAAGAGATCCAGCACTTC
.	TRBJ2-3	TRBV6-6	.	CASSPDSYTEMQYF	TGTGCCAGCAGCCCTGATTCGTACACAGAAATGCAGTATTTT
once	TRBJ1-2	TRBV11-2	.	CASSFSMGFAYGYTF	TGTGCCAGTAGCTTTTCCATGGGCTTCGCCTATGGCTACACTTTC
.	TRBJ2-2	TRBV11-1	TRBD2	CASSHSRSGANTGELFF	TGTGCCAGCAGCCATTCACGTAGCGGGGCGAACACCGGGGAGCTGTTTTTT